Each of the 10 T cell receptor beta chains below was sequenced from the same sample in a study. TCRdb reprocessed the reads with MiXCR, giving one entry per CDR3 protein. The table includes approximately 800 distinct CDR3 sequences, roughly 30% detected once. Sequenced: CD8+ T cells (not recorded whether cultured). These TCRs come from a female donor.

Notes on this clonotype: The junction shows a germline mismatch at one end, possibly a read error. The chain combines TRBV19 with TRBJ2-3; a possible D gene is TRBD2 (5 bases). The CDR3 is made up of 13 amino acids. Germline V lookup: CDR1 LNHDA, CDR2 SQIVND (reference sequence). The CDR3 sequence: CASGIRRTDTQYF. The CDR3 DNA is TGTGCCAGTGGTATTAGGAGGACAGATACGCAGTATTTT. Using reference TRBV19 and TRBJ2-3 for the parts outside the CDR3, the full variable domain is DGGITQSPKYLFRKEGQNVTLSCEQNLNHDAMYWYRQDPGQGLRLIYYSQIVNDFQKGDIAEGYSVSREKKESFPLTVTSAQKNPTAFYLCASGIRRTDTQYFGPGTRLTVL.

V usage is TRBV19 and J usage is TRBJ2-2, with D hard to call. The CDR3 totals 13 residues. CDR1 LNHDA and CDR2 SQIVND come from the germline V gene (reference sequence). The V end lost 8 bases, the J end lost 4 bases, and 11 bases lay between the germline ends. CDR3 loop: CASGHRPTGELFF. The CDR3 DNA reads TGTGCCAGTGGCCATAGACCCACCGGGGAGCTGTTTTTT.

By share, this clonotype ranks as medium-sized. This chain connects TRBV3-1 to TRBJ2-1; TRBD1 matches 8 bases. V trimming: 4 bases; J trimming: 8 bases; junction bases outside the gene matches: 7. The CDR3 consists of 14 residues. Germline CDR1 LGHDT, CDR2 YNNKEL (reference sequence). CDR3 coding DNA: TGTGCCAGCAGCCCCCGGGACAGGCGGGATGAGCAGTTCTTC. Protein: CASSPRDRRDEQFF.

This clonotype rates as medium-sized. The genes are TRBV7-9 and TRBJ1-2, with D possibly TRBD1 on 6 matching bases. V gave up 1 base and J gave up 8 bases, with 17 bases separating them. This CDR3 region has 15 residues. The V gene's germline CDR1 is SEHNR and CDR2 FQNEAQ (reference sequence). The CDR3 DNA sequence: TGTGCCAGCAGCTTAGAAGGGGGGGCGAAAAACGGCTACACCTTC. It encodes CASSLEGGAKNGYTF. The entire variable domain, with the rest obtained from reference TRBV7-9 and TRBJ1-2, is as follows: DTGVSQNPRHKITKRGQNVTFRCDPISEHNRLYWYRQTLGQGPEFLTYFQNEAQLEKSRLLSDRFSAERPKGSFSTLEIQRTEQGDSAMYLCASSLEGGAKNGYTFGSGTRLTVV.

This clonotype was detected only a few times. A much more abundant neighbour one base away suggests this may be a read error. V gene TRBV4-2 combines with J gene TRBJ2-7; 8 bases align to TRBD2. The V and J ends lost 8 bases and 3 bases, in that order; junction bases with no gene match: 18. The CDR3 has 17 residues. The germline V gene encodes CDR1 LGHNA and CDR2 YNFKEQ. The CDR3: CASLKRRELAVNYEQYF. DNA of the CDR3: TGTGCCAGCTTAAAAAGGAGGGAACTAGCGGTAAACTACGAGCAGTACTTC.

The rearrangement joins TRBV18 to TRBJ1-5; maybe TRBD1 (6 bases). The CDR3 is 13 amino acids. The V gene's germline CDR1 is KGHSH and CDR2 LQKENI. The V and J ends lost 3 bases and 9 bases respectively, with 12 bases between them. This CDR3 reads CASSPAGAGPQHF. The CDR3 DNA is TGTGCCAGCTCACCGGCAGGGGCAGGGCCCCAGCATTTT.

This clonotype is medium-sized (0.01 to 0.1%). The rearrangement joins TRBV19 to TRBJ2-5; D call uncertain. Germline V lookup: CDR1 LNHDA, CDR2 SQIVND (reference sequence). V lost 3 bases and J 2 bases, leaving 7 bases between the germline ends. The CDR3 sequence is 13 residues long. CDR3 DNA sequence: TGTGCCAGTAGTATCATTTCGCAAGAGACCCAGTACTTC. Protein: CASSIISQETQYF.

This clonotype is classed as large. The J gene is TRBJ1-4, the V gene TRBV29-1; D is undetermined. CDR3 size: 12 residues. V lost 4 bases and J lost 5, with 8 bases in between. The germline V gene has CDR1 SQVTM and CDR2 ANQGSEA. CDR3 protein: CSVGDGNEKLFF. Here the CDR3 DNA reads TGCAGCGTTGGAGACGGGAATGAAAAACTGTTTTTT. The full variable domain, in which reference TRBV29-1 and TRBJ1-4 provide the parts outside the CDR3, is SAVISQKPSRDICQRGTSLTIQCQVDSQVTMMFWYRQQPGQSLTLIATANQGSEATYESGFVIDKFPISRPNLTFSTLTVSNMSPEDSSIYLCSVGDGNEKLFFGSGTQLSVL.

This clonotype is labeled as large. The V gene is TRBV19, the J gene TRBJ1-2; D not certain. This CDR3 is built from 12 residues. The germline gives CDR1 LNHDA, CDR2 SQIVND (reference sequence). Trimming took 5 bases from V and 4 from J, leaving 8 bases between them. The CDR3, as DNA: TGTGCCAGTAGTTATGGCAGCTATGGCTACACCTTC. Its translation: CASSYGSYGYTF. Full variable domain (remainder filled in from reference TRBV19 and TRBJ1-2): DGGITQSPKYLFRKEGQNVTLSCEQNLNHDAMYWYRQDPGQGLRLIYYSQIVNDFQKGDIAEGYSVSREKKESFPLTVTSAQKNPTAFYLCASSYGSYGYTFGSGTRLTVV.

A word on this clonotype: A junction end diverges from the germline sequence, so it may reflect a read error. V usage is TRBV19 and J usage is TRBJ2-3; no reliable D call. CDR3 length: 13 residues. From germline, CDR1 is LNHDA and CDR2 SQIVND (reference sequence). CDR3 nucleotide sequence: TGTTCCAGTTCAGGACGGAGCACGGATACGCAGTATTTT. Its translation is CSSSGRSTDTQYF.